The rows below give T cell receptor beta chains drawn from one sample of a study of T cells in Graves' hyperthyroidism and ophthalmopathy. A single record per CDR3 protein comes from TCRdb applying MiXCR to the multiplex PCR reads. This table holds about 640,000 distinct CDR3 sequences, under 25% found once. The specimen was blood. The receptors were sampled from a man younger than 40 with Graves' ophthalmopathy. Both conserved end residues are part of each CDR3. Fields, in order: clone size, J gene, V gene, D gene, CDR3 DNA, CDR3 protein. A D gene is named only where the DNA matches it firmly. Not all rows give a size; the values are once, few, many and, for expanded clones, a class.

size: NA
J: TRBJ2-1
V: TRBV3-1
D: TRBD1
DNA: TGTGCCAGCAGCCACCCCGGGACAGGGGTTTACAATGAGCAGTTCTTC
CDR3: CASSHPGTGVYNEQFF

size: few
J: TRBJ2-7
V: TRBV7-9
D: TRBD1
DNA: TGTGCCAGCAGCCAAATCTCCGGGACAGGGTACCGACTACGGGAGCAGTACTTC
CDR3: CASSQISGTGYRLREQYF

size: NA
J: TRBJ1-1
V: TRBV24-1
D: TRBD1
DNA: TGTGCCACCAGCGGGACAGGAGGGACGAACACTGAAGCTTTCTTT
CDR3: CATSGTGGTNTEAFF

size: many
J: TRBJ2-1
V: TRBV11-3
D: NA
DNA: TGTGCCAGCAGCTTAGGACAGGCCTACAATGAGCAGTTCTTC
CDR3: CASSLGQAYNEQFF

size: NA
J: TRBJ2-7
V: TRBV10-1
D: NA
DNA: TGCGCCAGAAGAACTGGCACATTCTACGAGCAGTACTTC
CDR3: CARRTGTFYEQYF

size: once
J: TRBJ1-5
V: TRBV5-1
D: NA
DNA: TGCGCCAGCAGGTTAGCCCCAGGGGGCAATCAGCCCCAGCATTTT
CDR3: CASRLAPGGNQPQHF

size: few
J: TRBJ2-3
V: TRBV3-1
D: NA
DNA: TGTGCCAGCAGCCAAGTGCTCTTTTCTAGCACAGATACGCAGTATTTT
CDR3: CASSQVLFSSTDTQYF

size: many
J: TRBJ2-3
V: TRBV2
D: NA
DNA: TGTGCCAGCAGCACCACAGGGTTGGGCACAGATACGCAGTATTTT
CDR3: CASSTTGLGTDTQYF

size: few
J: TRBJ2-1
V: TRBV7-6
D: TRBD2
DNA: TGTGCCAGCAGACCCGGGACTAGCAAGGGTAATGAGCAGTTCTTC
CDR3: CASRPGTSKGNEQFF

size: few
J: TRBJ1-4
V: TRBV18
D: NA
DNA: TGTGCCAGCTCGACAGACTCAGTGGCAAAAAAACTGTTTTTT
CDR3: CASSTDSVAKKLFF